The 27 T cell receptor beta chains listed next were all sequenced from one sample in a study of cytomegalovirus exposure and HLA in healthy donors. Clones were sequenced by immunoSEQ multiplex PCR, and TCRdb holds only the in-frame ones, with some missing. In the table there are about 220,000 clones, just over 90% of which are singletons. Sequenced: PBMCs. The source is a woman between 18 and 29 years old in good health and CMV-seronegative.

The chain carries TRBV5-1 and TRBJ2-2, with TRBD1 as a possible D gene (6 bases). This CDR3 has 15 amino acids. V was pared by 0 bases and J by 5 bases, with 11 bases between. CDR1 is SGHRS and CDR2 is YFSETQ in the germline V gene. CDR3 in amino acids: CASSLVGGKTGELFF. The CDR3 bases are TGCGCCAGCAGCTTGGTAGGGGGTAAAACCGGGGAGCTGTTTTTT.

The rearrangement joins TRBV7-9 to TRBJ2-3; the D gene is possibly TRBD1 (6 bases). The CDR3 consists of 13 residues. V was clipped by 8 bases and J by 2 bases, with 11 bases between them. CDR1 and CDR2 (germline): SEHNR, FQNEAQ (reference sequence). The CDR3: CASSTGATDTQYF. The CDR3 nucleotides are TGTGCCAGCTCGACAGGAGCCACAGATACGCAGTATTTT. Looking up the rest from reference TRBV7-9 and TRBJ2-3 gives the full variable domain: DTGVSQNPRHKITKRGQNVTFRCDPISEHNRLYWYRQTLGQGPEFLTYFQNEAQLEKSRLLSDRFSAERPKGSFSTLEIQRTEQGDSAMYLCASSTGATDTQYFGPGTRLTVL.

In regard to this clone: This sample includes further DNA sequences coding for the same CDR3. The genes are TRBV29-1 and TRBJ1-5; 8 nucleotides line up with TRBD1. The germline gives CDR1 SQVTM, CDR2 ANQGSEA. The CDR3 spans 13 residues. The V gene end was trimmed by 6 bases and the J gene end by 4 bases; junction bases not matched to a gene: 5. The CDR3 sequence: CSVGDRGNQPQHF. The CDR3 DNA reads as TGCAGCGTCGGTGACAGGGGAAATCAGCCCCAGCATTTT.

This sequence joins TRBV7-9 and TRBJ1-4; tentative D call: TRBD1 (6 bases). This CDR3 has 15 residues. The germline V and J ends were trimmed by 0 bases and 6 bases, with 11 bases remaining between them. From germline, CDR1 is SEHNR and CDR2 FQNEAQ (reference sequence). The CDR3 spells CASSLAQGLDEKLFF. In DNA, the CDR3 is TGTGCCAGCAGCTTAGCCCAGGGGTTGGATGAAAAACTGTTTTTT.

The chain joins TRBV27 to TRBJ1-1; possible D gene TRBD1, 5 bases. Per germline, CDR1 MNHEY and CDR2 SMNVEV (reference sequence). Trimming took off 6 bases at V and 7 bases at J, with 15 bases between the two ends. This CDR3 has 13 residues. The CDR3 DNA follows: TGTGCCAGCAGCCGGGGGGGGTGGAGTGAAGCTTTCTTT. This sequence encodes CASSRGGWSEAFF.

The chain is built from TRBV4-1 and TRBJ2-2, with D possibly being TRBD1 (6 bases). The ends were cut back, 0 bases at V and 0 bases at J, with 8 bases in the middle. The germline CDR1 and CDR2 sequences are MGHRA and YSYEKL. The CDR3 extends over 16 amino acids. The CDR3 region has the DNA TGCGCCAGCAGCCAAGATCAGGGGTCGAACACCGGGGAGCTGTTTTTT. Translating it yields CASSQDQGSNTGELFF.

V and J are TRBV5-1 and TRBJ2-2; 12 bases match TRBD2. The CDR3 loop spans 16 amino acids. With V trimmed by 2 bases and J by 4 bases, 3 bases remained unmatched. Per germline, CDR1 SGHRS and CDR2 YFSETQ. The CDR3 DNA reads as TGCGCCAGCAGCTTAAGACTAGCGGGAGTCACCGGGGAGCTGTTTTTT. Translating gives CASSLRLAGVTGELFF.

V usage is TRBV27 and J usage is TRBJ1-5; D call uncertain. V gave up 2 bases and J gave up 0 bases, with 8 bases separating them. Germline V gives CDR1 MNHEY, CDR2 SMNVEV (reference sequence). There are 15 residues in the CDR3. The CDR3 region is CASSLTDNSNQPQHF. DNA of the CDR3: TGTGCCAGCAGTTTAACAGACAATAGCAATCAGCCCCAGCATTTT.

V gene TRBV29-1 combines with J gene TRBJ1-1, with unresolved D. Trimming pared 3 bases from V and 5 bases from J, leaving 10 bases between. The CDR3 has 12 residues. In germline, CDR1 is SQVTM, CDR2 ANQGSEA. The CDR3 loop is CSVEPPGTEAFF. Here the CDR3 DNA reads TGCAGCGTTGAGCCCCCGGGGACTGAAGCTTTCTTT.

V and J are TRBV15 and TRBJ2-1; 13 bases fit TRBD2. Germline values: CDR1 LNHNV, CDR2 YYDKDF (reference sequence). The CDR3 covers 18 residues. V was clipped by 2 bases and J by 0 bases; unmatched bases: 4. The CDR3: CATSRTSGRGLSYNEQFF. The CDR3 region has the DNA TGTGCCACCAGCAGAACTAGCGGGAGGGGCCTCTCCTACAATGAGCAGTTCTTC.

CDR3 sequence (DNA): TGTGCCAGTAGGGGCCTAGCTGGAGATACGCAGTATTTT. This sequence encodes CASRGLAGDTQYF. The chain combines TRBV19 with TRBJ2-3; a weak D match, TRBD2 (5 bases). The germline CDR1 and CDR2 sequences are LNHDA and SQIVND (reference sequence). This CDR3 has 13 amino acids. The V end lost 6 bases, the J end lost 5 bases, and 12 bases lay between the germline ends.

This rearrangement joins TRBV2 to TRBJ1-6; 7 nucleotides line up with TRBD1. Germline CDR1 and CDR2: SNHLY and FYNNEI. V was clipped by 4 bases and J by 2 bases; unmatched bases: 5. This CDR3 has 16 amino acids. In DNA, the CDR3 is TGTGCCAGCAGTGGACAGGGACAAGCCTATAATTCACCCCTCCACTTT. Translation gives CASSGQGQAYNSPLHF.

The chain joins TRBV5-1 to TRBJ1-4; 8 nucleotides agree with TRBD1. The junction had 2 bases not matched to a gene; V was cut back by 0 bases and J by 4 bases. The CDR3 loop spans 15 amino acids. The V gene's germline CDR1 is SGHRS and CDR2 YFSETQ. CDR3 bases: TGCGCCAGCAGCTTGGGTGACAGGGGTAATGAAAAACTGTTTTTT. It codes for CASSLGDRGNEKLFF.

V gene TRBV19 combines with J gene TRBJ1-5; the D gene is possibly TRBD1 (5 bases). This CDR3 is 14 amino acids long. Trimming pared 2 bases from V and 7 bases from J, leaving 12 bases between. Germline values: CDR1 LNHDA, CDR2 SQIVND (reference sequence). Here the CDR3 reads CASSIPGDYQPQHF. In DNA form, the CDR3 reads TGTGCCAGTAGTATACCGGGGGATTACCAGCCCCAGCATTTT.

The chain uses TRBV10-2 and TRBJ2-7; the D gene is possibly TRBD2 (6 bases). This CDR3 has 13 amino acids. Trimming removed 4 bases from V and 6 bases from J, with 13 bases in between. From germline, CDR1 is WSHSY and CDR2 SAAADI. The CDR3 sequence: CASSVGTPGEQYF. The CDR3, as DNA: TGCGCCAGCAGTGTGGGGACTCCCGGCGAGCAGTACTTC.

The CDR3 nucleotides are TGTGCCAGCAGTTATTCACCGGGAGATGATGGCTACACCTTC. Amino acid sequence: CASSYSPGDDGYTF. V gene TRBV6-6 combines with J gene TRBJ1-2; no clear D gene. Trimming took 3 bases from V and 6 from J, leaving 14 bases between them. This CDR3 has 14 residues. Germline V gene lookup returns CDR1 MNHNY and CDR2 SVGAGI (reference sequence).

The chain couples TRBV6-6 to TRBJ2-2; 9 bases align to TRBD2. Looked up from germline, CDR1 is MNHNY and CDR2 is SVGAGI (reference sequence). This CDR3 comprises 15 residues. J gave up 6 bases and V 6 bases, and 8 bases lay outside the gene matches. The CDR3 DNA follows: TGTGCCAGCAGAGATAGCGGGAGCAGAGCCGGGGAGCTGTTTTTT. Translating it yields CASRDSGSRAGELFF.

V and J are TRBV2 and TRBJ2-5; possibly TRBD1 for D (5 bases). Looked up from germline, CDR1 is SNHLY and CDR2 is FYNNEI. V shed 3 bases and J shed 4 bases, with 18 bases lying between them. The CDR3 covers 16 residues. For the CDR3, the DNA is TGTGCCAGCAGTGAGGCATCGGGCTTAGGGGCAGAGACCCAGTACTTC. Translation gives CASSEASGLGAETQYF.

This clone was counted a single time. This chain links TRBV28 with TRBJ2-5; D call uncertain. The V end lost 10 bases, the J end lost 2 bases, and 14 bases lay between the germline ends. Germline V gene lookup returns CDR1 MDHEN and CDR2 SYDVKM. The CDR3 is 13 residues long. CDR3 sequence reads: CATQFNNQETQYF. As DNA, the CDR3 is TGTGCCACCCAGTTTAACAATCAAGAGACCCAGTACTTC.

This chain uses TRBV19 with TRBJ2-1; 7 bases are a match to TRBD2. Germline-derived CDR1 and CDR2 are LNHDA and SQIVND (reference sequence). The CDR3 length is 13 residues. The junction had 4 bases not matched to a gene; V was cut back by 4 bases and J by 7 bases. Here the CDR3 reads CASSTSGPNEQFF. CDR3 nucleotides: TGTGCCAGTAGTACTAGCGGCCCGAATGAGCAGTTCTTC.

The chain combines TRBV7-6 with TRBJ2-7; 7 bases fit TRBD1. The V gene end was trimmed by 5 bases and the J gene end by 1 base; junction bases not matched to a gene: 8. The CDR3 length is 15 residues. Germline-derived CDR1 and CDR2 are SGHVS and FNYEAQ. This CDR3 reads CASSPRQGGSYEQYF. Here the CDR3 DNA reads TGTGCCAGCAGCCCCAGACAGGGTGGGTCCTACGAGCAGTACTTC.

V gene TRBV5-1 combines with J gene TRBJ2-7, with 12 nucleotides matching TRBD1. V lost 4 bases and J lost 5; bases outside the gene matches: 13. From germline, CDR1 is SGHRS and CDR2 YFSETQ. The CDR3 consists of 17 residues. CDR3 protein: CASSPLAGTGGLHEQYF. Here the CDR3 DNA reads TGCGCCAGCAGCCCATTGGCCGGGACAGGGGGCTTACACGAGCAGTACTTC.

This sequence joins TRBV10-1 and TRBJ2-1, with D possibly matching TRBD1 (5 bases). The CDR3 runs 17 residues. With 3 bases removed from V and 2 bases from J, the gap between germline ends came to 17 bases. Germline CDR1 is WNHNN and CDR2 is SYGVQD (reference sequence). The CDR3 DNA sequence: TGCGCCAGCAGTGATTCGATTAGGAAGGGGACCTACAATGAGCAGTTCTTC. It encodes CASSDSIRKGTYNEQFF.

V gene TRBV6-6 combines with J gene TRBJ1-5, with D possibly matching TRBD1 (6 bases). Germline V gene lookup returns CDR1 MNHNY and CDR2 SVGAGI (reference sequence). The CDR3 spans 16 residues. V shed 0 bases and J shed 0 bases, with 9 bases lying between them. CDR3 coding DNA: TGTGCCAGCAGTTACTCGGGACAAGATAGCAATCAGCCCCAGCATTTT. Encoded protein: CASSYSGQDSNQPQHF.

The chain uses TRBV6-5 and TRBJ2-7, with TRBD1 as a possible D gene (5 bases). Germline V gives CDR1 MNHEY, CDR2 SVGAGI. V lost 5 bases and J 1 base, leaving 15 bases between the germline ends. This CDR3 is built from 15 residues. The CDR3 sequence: CASSRAGKYSYEQYF. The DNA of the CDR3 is TGTGCCAGCAGTAGGGCAGGGAAATATTCCTACGAGCAGTACTTC.

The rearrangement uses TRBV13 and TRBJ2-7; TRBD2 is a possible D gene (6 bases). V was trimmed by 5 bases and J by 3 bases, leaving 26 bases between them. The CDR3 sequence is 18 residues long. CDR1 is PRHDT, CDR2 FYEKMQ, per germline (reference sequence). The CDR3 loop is CASSDSLAAPLPLYEQYF. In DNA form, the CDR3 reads TGTGCCAGCAGCGACTCCTTAGCGGCCCCGCTCCCTCTCTACGAGCAGTACTTC.

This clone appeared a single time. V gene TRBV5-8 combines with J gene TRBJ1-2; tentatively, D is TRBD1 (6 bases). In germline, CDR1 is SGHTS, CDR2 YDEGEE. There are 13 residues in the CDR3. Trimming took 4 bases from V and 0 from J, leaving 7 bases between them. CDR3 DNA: TGTGCCAGCAGCGCAGGGGCTAACTATGGCTACACCTTC. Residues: CASSAGANYGYTF.